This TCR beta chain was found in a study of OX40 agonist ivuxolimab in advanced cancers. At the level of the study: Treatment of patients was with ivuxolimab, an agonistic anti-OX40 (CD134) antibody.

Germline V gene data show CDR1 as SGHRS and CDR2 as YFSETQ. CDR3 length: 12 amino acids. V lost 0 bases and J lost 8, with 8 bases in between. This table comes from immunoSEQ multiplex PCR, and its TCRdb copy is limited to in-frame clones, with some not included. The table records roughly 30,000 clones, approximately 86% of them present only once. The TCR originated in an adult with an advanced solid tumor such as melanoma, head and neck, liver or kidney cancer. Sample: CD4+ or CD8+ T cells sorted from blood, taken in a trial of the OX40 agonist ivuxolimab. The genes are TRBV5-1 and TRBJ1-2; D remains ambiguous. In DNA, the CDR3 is TGCGCCAGCAGCTTGGGGGGTAGAGGCTACACCTTC. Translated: CASSLGGRGYTF.